The TCR beta chain under discussion was sequenced for a study of T cell clones after liver transplantation. Study-wide context: A pre-transplant mixed lymphocyte reaction with TCRbeta sequencing defined graft-donor-reactive clones followed in post-transplant blood. Pre-transplant mixed lymphocyte reactions yielded third-party-reactive TCRbeta sequences as comparators for graft-donor-reactive sequences. Broader study findings: The donor-reactive repertoire was only partly measurable in a couple of subjects, lacking donor cells.

This CDR3 is 16 amino acids long. The V and J ends lost 3 bases and 0 bases respectively, with 15 bases between them. Germline V CDR1 and CDR2: WSHSY, SAAADI. This table comes from immunoSEQ multiplex PCR, and its TCRdb copy is limited to in-frame clones, with some not included. The profile shows approximately 100,000 clones, around four fifths of them singletons. Regarding this clone: Antigen: not known.

This chain connects TRBV10-2 to TRBJ2-7; D perhaps matches TRBD2 (6 bases). This clonotype was sampled from a human donor who received a liver transplant. The sample was CD4+ T cells from blood, taken before liver transplant. In nucleotides, the CDR3 is TGCGCCAGCAGTGAATGGGGCGGGACCAGCTCCTACGAGCAGTACTTC. It is translated as CASSEWGGTSSYEQYF.